This record concerns one TCR beta chain sequence. The antigen it recognizes is unknown. No clone much larger than this one lies a single base away; base qualities are absent. This entry belongs to a study of blood T cell repertoires in COVID-19 (dated by TCRdb to the early 2020s). About the study as a whole: The collaborator samples originated in the United States, Italy and Spain and spanned the acute and convalescent phases of COVID-19. Sample metadata almost always included a de-identified subject ID, COVID-19 status, age in years and sex. Samples were obtained from the ongoing ImmuneRACE study (first 160 participants) and from roughly 1,300 subjects provided by 6 global collaborators. The prospective study material was composed of cDNA or gDNA derived from T cells, B-cell-depleted T cells, or PBMCs. The repertoires were released in a freely available public database meant as a resource for research on the immune response to SARS-CoV-2. Subjects who had been exposed to COVID-19, were actively infected with it, or had recovered from it provided the deeply sampled blood TCRbeta repertoires that made up the dataset. Where HLA class I and class II types were available, the types were taken from metadata supplied by the sample provider, not from assay-based typing. What the authors observed across the whole study: The amount of clinical and demographic metadata varied by source and participant and was provided uncurated.

TCRbeta CDR3 regions were amplified from genomic DNA using the immunoSEQ Assay, a bias-controlled multiplex PCR. Concerning the study's data processing: Within the assay, amplification of reference gene primers was used to estimate how many nucleated cells each sample contained. To quantify the absolute abundance of each unique TCRbeta CDR3 rearrangement, sequence reads were collapsed and filtered. For each sample, productive Simpson clonality was calculated as the square root of Simpson's diversity index over productive rearrangements. In TCRdb, the immuneACCESS table is reduced to in-frame sequences with V and J assigned. These tables do not hold every clone; where another copy was compared, an unresolved V gene accounts for under half, and the others remain unexplained. V, J and clone size derive from that table, while D and trimming were established from the DNA sequence. The sample table contains about 120,000 clones; only one count was recorded for roughly 83% of them. The ten largest clones add up to 3% to 4.5% of the sample.

Each collaborating institution followed its own protocols to collect whole blood in K2EDTA tubes. For TCRbeta analysis, collaborators shipped samples as frozen whole blood, isolated PBMCs, or DNA extracted from either of those sample types. Reading from cysteine to phenylalanine, the CDR3 counts 13 amino acids. The kept DNA is CDR3 alone, 39 bases in frame from the first base. CDR1 and CDR2, per the germline V gene, are MNHEY and SVGEGT. Trimming at the junction amounts to 2 bases on V and 3 bases on J, and the germline ends lie 7 bases apart. In this chain, TRBV6-2 or TRBV6-3 is recombined with TRBJ2-5; the D gene lacks a confident call. The TCR sequence derives from a woman aged 80 or over with acute or convalescent COVID-19. Source material: peripheral blood. CDR3 sequence: CASSYSLKETQYF. The nucleotide sequence is given as TGTGCCAGCAGTTACAGTCTAAAAGAGACCCAGTACTTC.